A selection of T cell receptor beta chains follows, all from one sample in a study of Ad26.COV2.S vaccination and SARS-CoV-2 variants. Profiled with immunoSEQ multiplex PCR; TCRdb holds only in-frame clones, not every one. The data contain about 320,000 clones, 70% to 90% of them singletons. Sample: peripheral blood, taken in a trial of Ad26.COV2.S vaccine versus placebo. These receptor sequences come from a person between 18 and 59 years old who received the Ad26.COV2.S COVID-19 vaccine or a placebo. Both conserved end residues are part of each CDR3. Each record gives: clone size, D gene, J gene, V gene, CDR3 protein, CDR3 DNA. D genes are given only for firm matches. The size entry is marked missing in some rows and otherwise reads once, few, many or a size class.

clone size: -; D gene: -; J gene: TRBJ1-2; V gene: TRBV28; CDR3 protein: CASSFPGQAANYGYTF; CDR3 DNA: TGTGCCAGCAGTTTTCCTGGCCAGGCAGCTAACTATGGCTACACCTTC
clone size: few; D gene: -; J gene: TRBJ1-1; V gene: TRBV5-4; CDR3 protein: CASSSTFLNTEAFF; CDR3 DNA: TGTGCCAGCAGTTCGACTTTTTTGAACACTGAAGCTTTCTTT
clone size: -; D gene: -; J gene: TRBJ1-5; V gene: TRBV15; CDR3 protein: CATSPRSNQPQHF; CDR3 DNA: TGTGCCACCAGCCCTCGTAGCAATCAGCCCCAGCATTTT
clone size: -; D gene: TRBD1; J gene: TRBJ1-1; V gene: TRBV4-1; CDR3 protein: CASSHPNDRVPEAFF; CDR3 DNA: TGCGCCAGCAGCCACCCAAACGACAGGGTCCCTGAAGCTTTCTTT
clone size: -; D gene: -; J gene: TRBJ2-2; V gene: TRBV5-1; CDR3 protein: CASSLDPAGDTGELFF; CDR3 DNA: TGCGCCAGCAGCTTGGATCCGGCAGGGGACACCGGGGAGCTGTTTTTT
clone size: -; D gene: -; J gene: TRBJ1-1; V gene: TRBV9; CDR3 protein: CASSDSEGVNTEAFF; CDR3 DNA: TGTGCCAGCAGCGACTCTGAGGGGGTGAACACTGAAGCTTTCTTT
clone size: -; D gene: -; J gene: TRBJ1-5; V gene: TRBV7-2; CDR3 protein: CASSSDGRGNQPQHF; CDR3 DNA: TGTGCCAGCAGCTCGGACGGCAGAGGCAATCAGCCCCAGCATTTT
clone size: -; D gene: -; J gene: TRBJ1-1; V gene: TRBV27; CDR3 protein: CASSSHNTEAFF; CDR3 DNA: TGTGCCAGCAGTTCCCATAACACTGAAGCTTTCTTT
clone size: -; D gene: -; J gene: TRBJ1-2; V gene: TRBV29-1; CDR3 protein: CSVGQNYGYTF; CDR3 DNA: TGCAGCGTTGGACAGAACTATGGCTACACCTTC
clone size: -; D gene: TRBD2; J gene: TRBJ2-3; V gene: TRBV28; CDR3 protein: CASSLAASGVDTQYF; CDR3 DNA: TGTGCCAGCAGTTTAGCCGCTAGCGGCGTGGATACGCAGTATTTT
clone size: few; D gene: -; J gene: TRBJ1-4; V gene: TRBV19; CDR3 protein: CASSSSPARSNEKLFF; CDR3 DNA: TGTGCCAGTAGTAGTTCACCGGCGAGGTCTAATGAAAAACTGTTTTTT
clone size: -; D gene: TRBD2; J gene: TRBJ2-2; V gene: TRBV10-3; CDR3 protein: CAISPGTSGSTGELFF; CDR3 DNA: TGTGCCATATCTCCCGGGACTAGCGGCAGCACCGGGGAGCTGTTTTTT
clone size: -; D gene: -; J gene: TRBJ2-7; V gene: TRBV5-5; CDR3 protein: CASSSAWGYEQYF; CDR3 DNA: TGTGCCAGCAGCTCTGCCTGGGGCTACGAGCAGTACTTC
clone size: -; D gene: -; J gene: TRBJ1-1; V gene: TRBV6-5; CDR3 protein: CASRTAPAENTEAFF; CDR3 DNA: TGTGCCAGCAGGACCGCCCCGGCAGAGAACACTGAAGCTTTCTTT
clone size: few; D gene: -; J gene: TRBJ1-6; V gene: TRBV11-2; CDR3 protein: CASSLDLGQAATYNSPLHF; CDR3 DNA: TGTGCCAGCAGCTTAGATCTCGGCCAGGCGGCAACCTATAATTCACCCCTCCACTTT
clone size: -; D gene: -; J gene: TRBJ1-2; V gene: TRBV5-5; CDR3 protein: CASSGDYGDYTF; CDR3 DNA: TGTGCCAGCAGCGGGGATTATGGCGACTACACCTTC
clone size: -; D gene: -; J gene: TRBJ1-5; V gene: TRBV6-5; CDR3 protein: CASGGGANQPQHF; CDR3 DNA: TGTGCCAGCGGAGGGGGGGCGAATCAGCCCCAGCATTTT
clone size: -; D gene: -; J gene: TRBJ2-5; V gene: TRBV9; CDR3 protein: CASSVRGSQETQYF; CDR3 DNA: TGTGCCAGCAGCGTAAGGGGGTCCCAAGAGACCCAGTACTTC
clone size: many; D gene: -; J gene: TRBJ1-5; V gene: TRBV14; CDR3 protein: CASSVTLNQPQHF; CDR3 DNA: TGTGCCAGCAGCGTCACTTTGAATCAGCCCCAGCATTTT
clone size: -; D gene: -; J gene: TRBJ2-2; V gene: TRBV6-5; CDR3 protein: CASSWTATNTGELFF; CDR3 DNA: TGTGCCAGCAGTTGGACTGCCACGAACACCGGGGAGCTGTTTTTT
clone size: -; D gene: -; J gene: TRBJ1-3; V gene: TRBV5-1; CDR3 protein: CASSATASGNTIYF; CDR3 DNA: TGCGCCAGCAGCGCGACAGCCTCTGGAAACACCATATATTTT
clone size: -; D gene: -; J gene: TRBJ2-5; V gene: TRBV4-2; CDR3 protein: CASSDPGLAASQYF; CDR3 DNA: TGTGCCAGCAGCGACCCGGGACTCGCAGCGTCCCAGTACTTC
clone size: -; D gene: -; J gene: TRBJ2-3; V gene: TRBV9; CDR3 protein: CASSPRSDILTDTQYF; CDR3 DNA: TGTGCCAGCAGCCCCCGGTCGGACATCCTCACAGATACGCAGTATTTT
clone size: -; D gene: -; J gene: TRBJ2-5; V gene: TRBV11-2; CDR3 protein: CASSLEDSPQETQYF; CDR3 DNA: TGTGCCAGCAGCTTAGAAGACAGCCCCCAAGAGACCCAGTACTTC
clone size: -; D gene: TRBD1; J gene: TRBJ1-2; V gene: TRBV28; CDR3 protein: CASSRQGINYGYTF; CDR3 DNA: TGTGCCAGCAGTCGACAGGGGATTAACTATGGCTACACCTTC
clone size: few; D gene: -; J gene: TRBJ1-1; V gene: TRBV5-6; CDR3 protein: CASSAPGREGIF; CDR3 DNA: TGTGCCAGCAGCGCACCGGGCAGAGAGGGAATCTTT
clone size: -; D gene: -; J gene: TRBJ1-5; V gene: TRBV3-1/TRBV3-2; CDR3 protein: CASSQSVGFVAQPQHF; CDR3 DNA: TGTGCCAGCAGCCAATCTGTCGGGTTTGTGGCTCAGCCCCAGCATTTT
clone size: -; D gene: TRBD2; J gene: TRBJ2-5; V gene: TRBV5-4; CDR3 protein: CASSFGTSWETQYF; CDR3 DNA: TGTGCCAGCAGCTTTGGGACTAGCTGGGAGACCCAGTACTTC
clone size: -; D gene: TRBD1; J gene: TRBJ1-2; V gene: TRBV29-1; CDR3 protein: CSVEGQGRYGYTF; CDR3 DNA: TGCAGCGTGGAGGGACAGGGGAGGTATGGCTACACCTTC
clone size: -; D gene: -; J gene: TRBJ2-7; V gene: TRBV28; CDR3 protein: CASLDVRGAGYEQYF; CDR3 DNA: TGTGCCAGCCTAGACGTTCGGGGGGCCGGTTACGAGCAGTACTTC
clone size: -; D gene: -; J gene: TRBJ2-5; V gene: TRBV3-1/TRBV3-2; CDR3 protein: CASGRVETQYF; CDR3 DNA: TGTGCCAGCGGAAGGGTTGAGACCCAGTACTTC
clone size: -; D gene: -; J gene: TRBJ2-6; V gene: TRBV5-1; CDR3 protein: CASSPQSGSGANVLTF; CDR3 DNA: TGCGCCAGCAGCCCCCAATCCGGCTCTGGGGCCAACGTCCTGACTTTC
clone size: -; D gene: -; J gene: TRBJ1-1; V gene: TRBV5-1; CDR3 protein: CASSLAGGYTEAFF; CDR3 DNA: TGCGCCAGCAGCTTGGCCGGAGGATACACTGAAGCTTTCTTT
clone size: -; D gene: -; J gene: TRBJ2-7; V gene: TRBV11-2; CDR3 protein: CASSLGGGPYYEQYF; CDR3 DNA: TGTGCCAGCAGCTTAGGAGGGGGGCCGTACTACGAGCAGTACTTC
clone size: -; D gene: -; J gene: TRBJ2-3; V gene: TRBV7-8; CDR3 protein: CASSLGGADRTDTQYF; CDR3 DNA: TGTGCCAGCAGCTTAGGCGGGGCTGACAGGACAGATACGCAGTATTTT
clone size: -; D gene: -; J gene: TRBJ2-2; V gene: TRBV2; CDR3 protein: CASKAGTNTGELFF; CDR3 DNA: TGTGCCAGCAAGGCGGGGACGAACACCGGGGAGCTGTTTTTT
clone size: -; D gene: -; J gene: TRBJ1-2; V gene: TRBV5-4; CDR3 protein: CASSLLRGGGYTF; CDR3 DNA: TGTGCCAGCAGCTTGCTCAGGGGCGGTGGCTACACCTTC
clone size: -; D gene: -; J gene: TRBJ1-6; V gene: TRBV7-2; CDR3 protein: CASSFGHNSPLHF; CDR3 DNA: TGTGCCAGCAGCTTCGGGCATAATTCACCCCTCCACTTT
clone size: -; D gene: TRBD1; J gene: TRBJ2-2; V gene: TRBV6-1; CDR3 protein: CASSAVGQGRDTGELFF; CDR3 DNA: TGTGCCAGCAGTGCAGTAGGACAGGGACGGGACACCGGGGAGCTGTTTTTT
clone size: -; D gene: -; J gene: TRBJ2-5; V gene: TRBV29-1; CDR3 protein: CSVEDPGVETQYF; CDR3 DNA: TGCAGCGTTGAAGACCCGGGGGTAGAGACCCAGTACTTC
clone size: -; D gene: -; J gene: TRBJ1-1; V gene: TRBV12-2; CDR3 protein: CASRLGVSGCEAFF; CDR3 DNA: TGTGCAAGTCGCTTAGGTGTTTCGGGCTGTGAAGCTTTCTTT
clone size: -; D gene: -; J gene: TRBJ1-1; V gene: TRBV2; CDR3 protein: CASSDQPNTEAFF; CDR3 DNA: TGTGCCAGCAGTGACCAGCCGAACACTGAAGCTTTCTTT
clone size: -; D gene: TRBD1; J gene: TRBJ1-1; V gene: TRBV18; CDR3 protein: CASSPGQGIEAFF; CDR3 DNA: TGTGCCAGCTCACCGGGACAGGGAATTGAAGCTTTCTTT
clone size: -; D gene: -; J gene: TRBJ2-5; V gene: TRBV15; CDR3 protein: CATSKGMSNQETQYF; CDR3 DNA: TGTGCCACCAGCAAGGGGATGTCAAACCAAGAGACCCAGTACTTC
clone size: -; D gene: TRBD2; J gene: TRBJ2-7; V gene: TRBV5-1; CDR3 protein: CASSLAGWEGYSRDEQYF; CDR3 DNA: TGCGCCAGCAGCTTGGCCGGATGGGAGGGTTACTCAAGAGACGAGCAGTACTTC
clone size: -; D gene: TRBD1; J gene: TRBJ2-3; V gene: TRBV19; CDR3 protein: CASLSTGGSTDTQYF; CDR3 DNA: TGTGCCAGTCTCTCCACAGGGGGGAGCACAGATACGCAGTATTTT
clone size: -; D gene: TRBD1; J gene: TRBJ2-7; V gene: TRBV4-1; CDR3 protein: CASSQVGAGGSYEQYF; CDR3 DNA: TGCGCCAGCAGCCAAGTGGGGGCAGGGGGTTCCTACGAGCAGTACTTC
clone size: -; D gene: -; J gene: TRBJ1-3; V gene: TRBV24-1; CDR3 protein: CATSDLASSGNTIYF; CDR3 DNA: TGTGCCACCAGTGATTTAGCAAGCTCTGGAAACACCATATATTTT
clone size: -; D gene: -; J gene: TRBJ2-2; V gene: TRBV4-2; CDR3 protein: CASSQERGANTGELFF; CDR3 DNA: TGTGCCAGCAGCCAAGAGAGAGGCGCGAACACCGGGGAGCTGTTTTTT
clone size: -; D gene: -; J gene: TRBJ1-1; V gene: TRBV28; CDR3 protein: CASSLPTEAFF; CDR3 DNA: TGTGCCAGCAGTTTGCCCACTGAAGCTTTCTTT
clone size: -; D gene: TRBD1; J gene: TRBJ1-4; V gene: TRBV28; CDR3 protein: CASSLNEGQGAPNEKLFF; CDR3 DNA: TGTGCCAGCAGTTTAAACGAGGGACAGGGGGCGCCGAATGAAAAACTGTTTTTT
clone size: -; D gene: -; J gene: TRBJ2-2; V gene: TRBV21-1; CDR3 protein: CASSNGDRNTGELFF; CDR3 DNA: TGTGCCAGCAGCAATGGGGACAGAAACACCGGGGAGCTGTTTTTT
clone size: -; D gene: TRBD1; J gene: TRBJ1-2; V gene: TRBV2; CDR3 protein: CASLRDRGPHYGYTF; CDR3 DNA: TGTGCCAGTCTCCGGGACAGGGGGCCCCACTATGGCTACACCTTC